This TCR beta chain was observed in a study of CD8 T cells in ankylosing spondylitis. Each CDR3 protein is one row after TCRdb ran MiXCR on the 5' RACE reads. The table includes fewer than 550,000 distinct CDR3 sequences, under 5.5% detected once. Trimming took off 6 bases at V and 5 bases at J, with 13 bases between the two ends. CDR3 length equals 12 residues. The V gene's germline CDR1 is DFQATT and CDR2 SNEGSKA (reference sequence). This clonotype was seen ten or more times. The antigen is undetermined. Study-level points and caveats: Existing reports had already noted some motif variants in reactive arthritis synovial fluid and blood. A TCR beta motif made of several highly homologous variants seemed typical of ankylosing spondylitis blood. Reportedly, matched ankylosing spondylitis synovial fluid was significantly enriched for disease-linked clones.

Sequencing used blood, either unsorted or a sorted T cell fraction (not recorded which). The chain is built from TRBV20-1 and TRBJ1-1; unclear D gene. The TCR was taken from a male donor with ankylosing spondylitis. The CDR3 sequence is CSARFSWTEAFF. The CDR3 bases are TGCAGTGCCAGGTTCTCCTGGACTGAAGCTTTCTTT.